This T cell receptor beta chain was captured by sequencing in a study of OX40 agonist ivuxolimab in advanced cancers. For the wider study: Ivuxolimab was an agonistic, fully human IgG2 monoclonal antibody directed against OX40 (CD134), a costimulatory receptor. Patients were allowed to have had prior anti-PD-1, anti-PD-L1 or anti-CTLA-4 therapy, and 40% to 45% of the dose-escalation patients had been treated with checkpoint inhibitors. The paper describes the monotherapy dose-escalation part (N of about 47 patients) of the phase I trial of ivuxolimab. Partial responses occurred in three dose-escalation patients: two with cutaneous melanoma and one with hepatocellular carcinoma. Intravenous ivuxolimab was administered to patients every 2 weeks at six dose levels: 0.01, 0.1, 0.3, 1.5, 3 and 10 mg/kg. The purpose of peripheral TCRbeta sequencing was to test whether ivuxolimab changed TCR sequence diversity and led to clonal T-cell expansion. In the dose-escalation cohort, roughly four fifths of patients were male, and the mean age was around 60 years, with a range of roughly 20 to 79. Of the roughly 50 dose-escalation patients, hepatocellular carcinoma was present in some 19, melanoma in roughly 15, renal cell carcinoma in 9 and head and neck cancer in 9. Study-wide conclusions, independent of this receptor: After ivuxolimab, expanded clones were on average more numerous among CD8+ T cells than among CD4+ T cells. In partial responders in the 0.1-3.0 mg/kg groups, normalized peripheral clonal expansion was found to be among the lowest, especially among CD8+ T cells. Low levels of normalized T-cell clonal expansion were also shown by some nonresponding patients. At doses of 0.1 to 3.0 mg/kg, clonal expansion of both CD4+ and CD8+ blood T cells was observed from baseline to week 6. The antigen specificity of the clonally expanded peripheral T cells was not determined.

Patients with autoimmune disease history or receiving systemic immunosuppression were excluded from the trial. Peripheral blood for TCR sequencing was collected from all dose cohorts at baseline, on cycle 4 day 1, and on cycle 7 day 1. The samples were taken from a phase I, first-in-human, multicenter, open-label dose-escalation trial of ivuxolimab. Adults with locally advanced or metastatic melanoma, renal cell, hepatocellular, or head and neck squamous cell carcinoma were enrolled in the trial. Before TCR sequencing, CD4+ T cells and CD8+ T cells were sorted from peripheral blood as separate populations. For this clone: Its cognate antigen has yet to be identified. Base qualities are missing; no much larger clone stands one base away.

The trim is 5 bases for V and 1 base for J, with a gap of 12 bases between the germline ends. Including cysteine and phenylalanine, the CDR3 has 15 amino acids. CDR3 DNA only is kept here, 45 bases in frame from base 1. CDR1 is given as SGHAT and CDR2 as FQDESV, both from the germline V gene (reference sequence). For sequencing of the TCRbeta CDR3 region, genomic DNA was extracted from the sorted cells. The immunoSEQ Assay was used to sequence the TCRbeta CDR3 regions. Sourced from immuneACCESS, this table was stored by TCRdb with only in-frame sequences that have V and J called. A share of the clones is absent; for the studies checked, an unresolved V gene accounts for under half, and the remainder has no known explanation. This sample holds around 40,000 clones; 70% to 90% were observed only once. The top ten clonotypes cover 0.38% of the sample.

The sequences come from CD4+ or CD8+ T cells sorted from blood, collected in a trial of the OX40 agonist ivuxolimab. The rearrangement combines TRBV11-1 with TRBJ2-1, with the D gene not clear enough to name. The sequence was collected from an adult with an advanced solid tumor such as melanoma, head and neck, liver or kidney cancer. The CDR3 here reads CASSLEVGSYNEQFF. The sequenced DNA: TGTGCCAGCAGCCTGGAAGTGGGGTCCTACAATGAGCAGTTCTTC.